This TCR beta chain was sequenced in a study of blood T cell repertoires in COVID-19. About the research overall: Sites in the United States, Italy and Spain provided acute and convalescent COVID-19 samples. Sources were T cells, B-cell-depleted T cells, or PBMCs; the material itself was cDNA or gDNA.

Source study methods: Amplification from reference gene primers served as the basis for estimated nucleated cell counts. Profiled with immunoSEQ multiplex PCR; TCRdb holds only in-frame clones, not every one. The D gene and trimming were derived from the DNA, and the V and J assignments and clone size from that table. The sample lists around 70,000 clones; more than 85% were seen once. Losses at the gene ends were 4 bases for V and 5 bases for J; bases not matched to a gene: 11. CDR1 and CDR2 from the germline V gene are SGHRS and YFSETQ. This CDR3 comprises 15 residues. This receptor was identified in a man in his sixties with acute or convalescent COVID-19. This chain joins TRBV5-1 and TRBJ2-7; 8 nucleotides align to TRBD1. The sample taken for sequencing was peripheral blood. The DNA of the CDR3 is TGCGCCAGCAGCCAGACAGGGGTAACTTCCCACGAGCAGTACTTC. As protein: CASSQTGVTSHEQYF.